This T cell receptor beta chain was captured in a study of post-analysis software for immune sequencing data. Libraries were made from TCR beta cDNA, and they carried unique molecular identifiers. Out of roughly 0.85 to 10 million T cells, roughly 0.5 million cDNA molecules were generated. TCRdb independently ran MiXCR on the PCR reads; one entry per CDR3 protein. The sample yields about 200,000 distinct CDR3 sequences, over 25% seen once. Study-level points and caveats: When compared against controls, multiple sclerosis patients showed significantly lower normalized Chao1 diversity. With TRBV5-6, TRBV5-1 and TRBV20-1 included, several TRBV segments were more frequent in patients than in controls. The authors found that F measure strongly co-clustered same-batch samples.

Germline CDR1 is LNHDA and CDR2 is SQIVND (reference sequence). The CDR3 is made up of 17 amino acids. In this sample, this clonotype turned up once. Antigen unknown. Sequence at one end of the junction differs from germline and may be a read error. The rearrangement joins TRBV19 to TRBJ2-6; 9 nucleotides line up with TRBD1. The specimen was blood. This sequence originates from a girl aged 2-17 years with multiple sclerosis. The CDR3 sequence is CASSPPDRGSGANILTF. In DNA, the CDR3 is TGTGCCAGTAGTCCGCCGGACAGGGGCTCTGGGGCCAACATCCTGACTTTC.